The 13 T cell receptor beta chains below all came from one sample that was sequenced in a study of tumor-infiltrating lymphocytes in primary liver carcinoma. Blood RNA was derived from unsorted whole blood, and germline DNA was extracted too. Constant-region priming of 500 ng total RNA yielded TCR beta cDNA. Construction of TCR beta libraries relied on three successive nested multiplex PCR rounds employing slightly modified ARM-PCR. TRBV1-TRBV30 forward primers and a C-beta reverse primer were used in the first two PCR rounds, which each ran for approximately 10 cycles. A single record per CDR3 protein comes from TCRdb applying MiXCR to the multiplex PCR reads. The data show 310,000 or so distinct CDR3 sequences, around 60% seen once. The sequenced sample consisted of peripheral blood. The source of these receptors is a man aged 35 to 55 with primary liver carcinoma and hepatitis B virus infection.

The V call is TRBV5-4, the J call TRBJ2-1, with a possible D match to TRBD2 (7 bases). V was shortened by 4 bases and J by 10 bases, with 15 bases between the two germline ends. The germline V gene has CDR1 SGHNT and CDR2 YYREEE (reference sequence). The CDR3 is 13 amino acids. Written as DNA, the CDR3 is TGTGCCAGCAGCCCAGGGGAGGGGCGGGAGCAGTTCTTC. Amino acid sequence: CASSPGEGREQFF.

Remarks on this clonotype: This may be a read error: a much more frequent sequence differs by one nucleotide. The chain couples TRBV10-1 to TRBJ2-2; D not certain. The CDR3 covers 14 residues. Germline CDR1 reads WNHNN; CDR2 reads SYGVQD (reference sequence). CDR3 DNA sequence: TGCGCCAGCAGTAACTTCGGTAACACCGTGGAGCTGTTTTTT. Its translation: CASSNFGNTVELFF.

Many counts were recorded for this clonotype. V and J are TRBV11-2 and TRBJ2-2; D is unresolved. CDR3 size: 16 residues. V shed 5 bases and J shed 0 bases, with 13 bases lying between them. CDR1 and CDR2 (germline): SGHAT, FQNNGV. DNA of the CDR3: TGTGCCAGCAGCCCCCCGACGCAAGCGAACACCGGGGAGCTGTTTTTT. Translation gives CASSPPTQANTGELFF.

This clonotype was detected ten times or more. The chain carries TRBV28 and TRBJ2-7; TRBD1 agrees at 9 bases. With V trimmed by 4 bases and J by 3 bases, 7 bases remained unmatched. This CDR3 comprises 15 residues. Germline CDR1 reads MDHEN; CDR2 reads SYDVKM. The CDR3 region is CASSSTGTGSYEQYF. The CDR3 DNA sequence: TGTGCCAGCAGTTCAACCGGGACAGGGAGCTACGAGCAGTACTTC.

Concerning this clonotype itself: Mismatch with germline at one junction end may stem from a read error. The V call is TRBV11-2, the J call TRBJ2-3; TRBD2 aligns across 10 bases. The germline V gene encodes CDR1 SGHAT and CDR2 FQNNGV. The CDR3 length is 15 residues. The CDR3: CPSRKAGGPQDTQYF. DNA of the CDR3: TGTCCCAGTAGGAAAGCGGGAGGGCCTCAAGATACGCAGTATTTT.

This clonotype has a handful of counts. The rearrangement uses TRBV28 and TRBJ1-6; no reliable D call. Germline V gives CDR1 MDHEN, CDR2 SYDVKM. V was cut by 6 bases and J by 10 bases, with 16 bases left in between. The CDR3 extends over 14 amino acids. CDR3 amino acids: CASSRDARLSPLHF. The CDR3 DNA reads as TGTGCCAGCAGCCGAGACGCCCGACTCTCACCCCTCCACTTT.

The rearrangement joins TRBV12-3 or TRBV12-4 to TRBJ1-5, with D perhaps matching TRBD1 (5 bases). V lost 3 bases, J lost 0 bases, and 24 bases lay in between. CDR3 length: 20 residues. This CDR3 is CASSFLPGYEGRYSNQPQHF. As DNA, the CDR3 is TGTGCCAGCAGTTTCCTACCAGGGTACGAGGGGAGATATAGCAATCAGCCCCAGCATTTT.

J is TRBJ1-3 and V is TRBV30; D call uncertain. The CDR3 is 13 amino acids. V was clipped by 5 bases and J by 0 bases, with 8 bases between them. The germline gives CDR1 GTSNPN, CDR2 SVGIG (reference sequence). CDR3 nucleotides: TGTGCCTGGTCCCAGAGCTCTGGAAACACCATATATTTT. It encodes CAWSQSSGNTIYF.

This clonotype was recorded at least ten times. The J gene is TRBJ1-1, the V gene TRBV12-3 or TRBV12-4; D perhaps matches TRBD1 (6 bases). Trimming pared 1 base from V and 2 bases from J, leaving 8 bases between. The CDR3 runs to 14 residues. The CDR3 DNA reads TGTGCCAGCAGTTTAGGGACAGTCAACACTGAAGCTTTCTTT. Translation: CASSLGTVNTEAFF.

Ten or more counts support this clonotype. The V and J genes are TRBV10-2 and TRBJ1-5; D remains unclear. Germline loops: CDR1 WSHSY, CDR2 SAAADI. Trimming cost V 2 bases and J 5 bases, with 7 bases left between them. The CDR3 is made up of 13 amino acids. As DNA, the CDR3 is TGCGCCAGCAGTGAGGGGTCATATCAGCCCCAGCATTTT. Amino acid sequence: CASSEGSYQPQHF.

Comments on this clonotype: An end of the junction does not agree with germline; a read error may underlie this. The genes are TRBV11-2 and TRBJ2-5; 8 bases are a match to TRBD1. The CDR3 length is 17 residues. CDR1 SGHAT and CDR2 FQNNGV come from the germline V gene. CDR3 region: CASSLGYGQGVGETQCF. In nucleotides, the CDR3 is TGTGCCAGCAGCCTCGGGTACGGACAGGGAGTTGGGGAGACCCAGTGCTTC. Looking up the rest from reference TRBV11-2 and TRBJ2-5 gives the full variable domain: EAGVAQSPRYKIIEKRQSVAFWCNPISGHATLYWYQQILGQGPKLLIQFQNNGVVDDSQLPKDRFSAERLKGVDSTLKIQPAKLEDSAVYLCASSLGYGQGVGETQCFGPGTRLLVL.

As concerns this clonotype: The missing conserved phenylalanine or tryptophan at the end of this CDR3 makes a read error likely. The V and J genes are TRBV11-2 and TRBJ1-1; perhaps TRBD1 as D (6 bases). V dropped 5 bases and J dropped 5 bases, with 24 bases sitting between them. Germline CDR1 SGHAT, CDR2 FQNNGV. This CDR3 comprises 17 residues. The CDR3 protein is CASSEVTGLARRTEAFS. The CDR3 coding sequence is TGTGCCAGCAGCGAAGTGACAGGCCTTGCAAGGAGGACTGAAGCTTTCTCT.

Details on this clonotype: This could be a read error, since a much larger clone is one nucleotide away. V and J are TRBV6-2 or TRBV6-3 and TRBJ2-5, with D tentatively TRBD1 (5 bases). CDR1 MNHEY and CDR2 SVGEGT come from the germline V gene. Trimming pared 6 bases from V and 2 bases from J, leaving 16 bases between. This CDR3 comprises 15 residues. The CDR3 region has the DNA TGTGCCAGCAGGATACGACAGCTGGAACAAGAGACCCAGTACTTC. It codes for CASRIRQLEQETQYF.